The entry below describes one T cell receptor (beta chain). Next came a second PCR, run for roughly 7 to 12 cycles, which used a sample-barcoded 5' primer along with a J-beta primer mix. TCRdb re-called the 5' RACE reads through MiXCR, storing one row per CDR3 protein. The data hold some 1.7 million distinct CDR3 sequences, with over 25% observed a single time. This record comes from a study of blood T cells in healthy people across ages. The germline CDR1 and CDR2 sequences are DFQATT and SNEGSKA (reference sequence). The CDR3 runs 15 residues. The V and J ends lost 1 base and 4 bases respectively, with 15 bases between them.

The V call is TRBV20-1, the J call TRBJ2-3, with D possibly being TRBD1 (6 bases). Source material: blood. The clonotype was recovered from a woman aged 25 to 45 in good health. The CDR3 DNA reads TGCAGTGCTAGAGCGGACAGACACCGGCCAGATACGCAGTATTTT. Translation: CSARADRHRPDTQYF.